The 24 T cell receptor beta chains below all came from one sample that was sequenced in a study of blood T cell repertoires in COVID-19. The data were produced by immunoSEQ multiplex PCR, yet TCRdb's version contains in-frame clones alone and is incomplete. Here the sample spans some 200,000 clones, 65% to 90% being singletons. Material: peripheral blood. The receptors come from a woman aged 70 to 79 with COVID-19, enrolled during active disease.

This chain links TRBV6-1 with TRBJ2-5; 12 positions agree with TRBD2. V was pared by 2 bases and J by 7 bases, with 11 bases of the junction left unmatched. This CDR3 spans 17 amino acids. CDR1 and CDR2 from the germline V gene are MNHNS and SASEGT. CDR3 amino acids: CASSEQGRLAGAGTQYF. The CDR3 coding sequence is TGTGCCAGCAGTGAACAGGGTCGACTAGCGGGAGCGGGGACCCAGTACTTC.

V and J are TRBV10-3 and TRBJ2-1; 11 nucleotides match TRBD2. With 6 bases clipped from V and 3 bases from J, the junction kept 4 bases outside the gene matches. CDR1 is ENHRY, CDR2 SYGVKD, per germline. CDR3 length: 15 amino acids. This chain's CDR3 is CAIRNLAGGYNEQFF. The CDR3 DNA is TGTGCCATCAGGAATCTAGCGGGGGGCTACAATGAGCAGTTCTTC.

The chain joins TRBV5-1 to TRBJ2-7, with D possibly TRBD2 on 5 matching bases. Germline values: CDR1 SGHRS, CDR2 YFSETQ. V was pared by 0 bases and J by 1 base, with 14 bases between. This CDR3 contains 16 residues. In nucleotides, the CDR3 is TGCGCCAGCAGCTTGGTTGAGGTTACGGGATCCTACGAGCAGTACTTC. This sequence encodes CASSLVEVTGSYEQYF.

The chain carries TRBV19 and TRBJ2-3; a possible D gene is TRBD2 (6 bases). This CDR3 spans 16 amino acids. The V gene's germline CDR1 is LNHDA and CDR2 SQIVND (reference sequence). Trimming left V 8 bases short and J 6 bases short, with 24 bases between. Written as DNA, the CDR3 is TGTGCCAGTGCCCTGGAGGGGCAGGTGTTAGTGGATACGCAGTATTTT. This sequence encodes CASALEGQVLVDTQYF.

The CDR3 bases are TGTGCCAGCAGCAATTCAAGGGGTGGGGTTTTCGGTACAACCTACAATGAGCAGTTCTTC. Translated, it gives CASSNSRGGVFGTTYNEQFF. The chain has TRBV21-1 and TRBJ2-1; the D call of TRBD1 is as the table states it, not checked on the DNA. TRBV21-1 is a documented pseudogene. The length of the CDR3 is 20 residues.

This chain links TRBV7-2 with TRBJ1-6, with D perhaps TRBD1 (5 bases). Germline CDR1 SGHTA, CDR2 FQGNSA. V lost 3 bases and J 10 bases, leaving 19 bases between the germline ends. CDR3 size: 16 residues. Here the CDR3 reads CASSFSGARVASPLHF. The CDR3 nucleotides are TGTGCCAGCAGCTTTAGTGGGGCTAGGGTTGCCTCACCCCTCCACTTT.

The chain links TRBV28 to TRBJ1-2; D gene unclear. This CDR3 is 14 amino acids long. Germline V gene data show CDR1 as MDHEN and CDR2 as SYDVKM. V was clipped by 5 bases and J by 4 bases, with 14 bases between them. DNA of the CDR3: TGTGCCAGCAGTATTAACTCTAGACCCTATGGCTACACCTTC. This sequence encodes CASSINSRPYGYTF.

The chain links TRBV13 to TRBJ1-2, with 9 bases identical to TRBD1. Trimming cost V 3 bases and J 7 bases; bases outside gene matches: 6. The CDR3 runs to 14 residues. The V gene's germline CDR1 is PRHDT and CDR2 FYEKMQ (reference sequence). In DNA form, the CDR3 reads TGTGCCAGCAGCTTGCGGACAGGGGTAGTTGGCTACACCTTC. Protein product: CASSLRTGVVGYTF.

V is TRBV5-1 and J is TRBJ1-1, with no clear D. CDR3 length: 13 residues. V was clipped by 5 bases and J by 8 bases, with 16 bases between them. Germline CDR1 is SGHRS and CDR2 is YFSETQ. The CDR3 sequence is CASRSDGFLEAFF. The CDR3 nucleotides read TGCGCCAGCAGATCCGACGGGTTCCTGGAAGCTTTCTTT.

The rearrangement uses TRBV18 and TRBJ1-5; 8 nucleotides align to TRBD1. Germline V CDR1 and CDR2: KGHSH, LQKENI. The CDR3 spans 14 residues. Unmatched junction bases numbered 4, after V lost 5 bases and J lost 4 bases. The CDR3 nucleotides read TGTGCCAGCTCAAACCGGGACAGGAATCAGCCCCAGCATTTT. Translated, it gives CASSNRDRNQPQHF.

The chain combines TRBV5-1 with TRBJ1-1; a weak D match, TRBD1 (6 bases). The CDR3 is 15 amino acids. V shed 3 bases and J shed 1 base, with 13 bases lying between them. CDR1 is SGHRS and CDR2 is YFSETQ in the germline V gene. In nucleotides, the CDR3 is TGCGCCAGCAGCTCCCAAATACAGGGGAACACTGAAGCTTTCTTT. Residues: CASSSQIQGNTEAFF.

The chain is built from TRBV19 and TRBJ1-1, with D perhaps TRBD1 (5 bases). Trimming stripped 1 base from V and 2 bases from J, with 8 bases between. CDR3 length equals 14 residues. Germline V lookup: CDR1 LNHDA, CDR2 SQIVND (reference sequence). For the CDR3, the DNA is TGTGCCAGTAGTATAGGACAGAGAAACACTGAAGCTTTCTTT. Translated: CASSIGQRNTEAFF.

This clone has a handful of counts. This CDR3 is also generated by other DNA sequences in the sample. V is TRBV18 and J is TRBJ1-3; TRBD1 agrees at 7 bases. The trim removed 3 bases at V and 4 bases at J, leaving 0 bases unmatched. The germline V gene has CDR1 KGHSH and CDR2 LQKENI. The CDR3 loop spans 13 amino acids. The CDR3 region is CASSPGQGNTIYF. The CDR3 coding sequence is TGTGCCAGCTCACCGGGACAGGGAAACACCATATATTTT. The full variable domain, rest sourced from reference TRBV18 and TRBJ1-3, is NAGVMQNPRHLVRRRGQEARLRCSPMKGHSHVYWYRQLPEEGLKFMVYLQKENIIDESGMPKERFSAEFPKEGPSILRIQQVVRGDSAAYFCASSPGQGNTIYFGEGSWLTVV.

This chain connects TRBV10-3 to TRBJ2-5; no reliable D call. The germline V gene has CDR1 ENHRY and CDR2 SYGVKD. Trimming cost V 0 bases and J 3 bases, with 8 bases left between them. This CDR3 spans 14 amino acids. CDR3 region: CAISESGYKETQYF. The CDR3 DNA reads TGTGCCATCAGTGAGTCGGGCTACAAAGAGACCCAGTACTTC.

The chain links TRBV25-1 to TRBJ1-5; TRBD1 matches 8 bases. CDR3 size: 14 residues. V was clipped by 4 bases and J by 7 bases; unmatched bases: 6. CDR1 is MGHDK, CDR2 SYGVNS, per germline. In DNA form, the CDR3 reads TGTGCCAGCAGTGCCCCAGGGGGCAGGCAGCCCCAGCATTTT. Protein: CASSAPGGRQPQHF.

The V gene is TRBV19, the J gene TRBJ1-2, with 8 bases identical to TRBD1. The CDR3 spans 13 residues. Germline values: CDR1 LNHDA, CDR2 SQIVND (reference sequence). The V and J ends lost 5 bases and 4 bases, in that order; junction bases with no gene match: 3. The CDR3 loop reads CASSVQGVYGYTF. The CDR3 coding sequence is TGTGCCAGTAGTGTACAGGGGGTCTATGGCTACACCTTC.

This chain connects TRBV23-1 to TRBJ1-1; D perhaps matches TRBD1 (5 bases). TRBV23-1 is an open reading frame, and its role is uncertain. The CDR3 length is 20 residues. V lost 4 bases and J 0 bases, leaving 27 bases between the germline ends. CDR3: CASSPFGGSEHCTLNTEAFF. The CDR3 coding sequence is TGCGCCAGCAGTCCCTTCGGGGGGTCGGAACACTGTACCTTGAACACTGAAGCTTTCTTT.

This clone was observed a single time. V is TRBV15 and J is TRBJ1-1; D perhaps matches TRBD1 (5 bases). The germline V gene encodes CDR1 LNHNV and CDR2 YYDKDF (reference sequence). Deletions cut 5 bases from V and 4 bases from J, with 26 bases between. The CDR3 spans 18 residues. Here the CDR3 reads CATSPPRGTRGVSTEAFF. CDR3 bases: TGTGCCACCAGCCCGCCGAGAGGGACCCGGGGGGTGAGCACTGAAGCTTTCTTT.

The gene calls are TRBV3-1 (or the pseudogene TRBV3-2) and TRBJ1-2; D remains ambiguous. Trimming shortened V by 0 bases and J by 8 bases, and 19 bases separated the two germline ends. The CDR3 has 16 amino acids. The germline gives CDR1 LGHDT, CDR2 YNNKEL (reference sequence). The CDR3 sequence: CASSQDPREAGRGYTF. The DNA of the CDR3 is TGTGCCAGCAGCCAAGATCCAAGGGAGGCTGGGCGAGGCTACACCTTC.

This chain links TRBV9 with TRBJ2-3, with 7 bases that match TRBD2. The germline gives CDR1 SGDLS, CDR2 YYNGEE. This CDR3 has 14 residues. J was trimmed by 7 bases and V by 0 bases; bases with no gene match: 5. CDR3 sequence (DNA): TGTGCCAGCAGCGTAGCTCCTAGCGGATATACGCAGTATTTT. Protein: CASSVAPSGYTQYF.

The sample holds many counts of this clone. The chain has TRBV4-2 and TRBJ2-1; possibly TRBD1 for D (5 bases). CDR1 LGHNA and CDR2 YNFKEQ come from the germline V gene. V was trimmed by 2 bases and J by 9 bases, leaving 35 bases between them. CDR3 length: 21 residues. CDR3 amino acids: CASSQYRVTGDRVGVSAEQFF. DNA for the CDR3: TGTGCCAGCAGCCAATACAGAGTCACCGGCGACCGGGTAGGGGTGAGCGCTGAGCAGTTCTTC.

This clone has only a few counts. The chain couples TRBV7-9 to TRBJ2-7; 10 positions agree with TRBD1. Per the germline V gene, CDR1 is SEHNR and CDR2 is FQNEAQ (reference sequence). The CDR3 is 13 amino acids. The trim removed 5 bases at V and 3 bases at J, leaving 1 base unmatched. The CDR3: CASSRDRGYEQYF. CDR3 coding DNA: TGTGCCAGCAGCCGGGACAGGGGCTACGAGCAGTACTTC.

The chain combines TRBV24-1 with TRBJ2-7, with 9 bases aligning to TRBD1. Germline V gene sequence: CDR1 KGHDR, CDR2 SFDVKD. The CDR3 contains 14 residues. Germline trimming cut 6 bases from V and 4 bases from J; bases unmatched to any gene: 6. Here the CDR3 reads CATSRGTGPYEQYF. CDR3 nucleotide sequence: TGTGCCACCAGTCGGGGGACAGGGCCTTACGAGCAGTACTTC.

The rearrangement links TRBV2 to TRBJ1-2; 9 bases fit TRBD1. The CDR3 is 14 amino acids. Germline assignment: CDR1 SNHLY and CDR2 FYNNEI. The trim removed 4 bases at V and 5 bases at J, leaving 5 bases unmatched. The CDR3 DNA reads as TGTGCCAGCAGTGTGATCGGGACAGGGTATGGCTACACCTTC. It translates to CASSVIGTGYGYTF. Complete variable domain (other parts from reference TRBV2 and TRBJ1-2): EPEVTQTPSHQVTQMGQEVILRCVPISNHLYFYWYRQILGQKVEFLVSFYNNEISEKSEIFDDQFSVERPDGSNFTLKIRSTKLEDSAMYFCASSVIGTGYGYTFGSGTRLTVV.